This T cell receptor (beta chain) was profiled in a study of response to subunit inactivated influenza vaccine. General study results and limits: That few new T cells are recruited by each seasonal influenza vaccination was the authors' suggestion.

With respect to this clonotype: Antigen: not known.

TCRdb re-analysed the RT-PCR reads in MiXCR, keeping a single row per CDR3 protein. This repertoire shows about 520,000 distinct CDR3 sequences, less than 30% found once; its top ten account for 1.9%. This CDR3 is built from 16 residues. V was clipped by 1 base and J by 4 bases; unmatched bases: 9. Germline V gene data show CDR1 as DFQATT and CDR2 as SNEGSKA (reference sequence). The rearrangement joins TRBV20-1 to TRBJ2-1, with 8 positions matching TRBD1. The specimen comprised CD4+ T cells sorted from PBMCs, sampled less than 6 days after vaccination. The origin of this receptor is a man between 50 and 59 years old who received an inactivated influenza vaccine. The chain's CDR3 is CSARASWTGLYNEQFF. CDR3 bases: TGCAGTGCTAGAGCCTCTTGGACAGGGCTGTACAATGAGCAGTTCTTC.